Below are 4 T cell receptor beta chains sequenced from a single sample in a study of blood T cell repertoires in COVID-19. Sequenced by immunoSEQ multiplex PCR; TCRdb stores in-frame clones only, minus some. Of about 370,000 clones detected, roughly nine tenths appear once; the ten largest clones hold about 3%. The sequenced sample consisted of peripheral blood. These receptors all come from a woman aged 25 to 39 with COVID-19, enrolled during active disease.

The chain uses TRBV7-2 and TRBJ2-5, with D tentatively TRBD2 (5 bases). Looked up from germline, CDR1 is SGHTA and CDR2 is FQGNSA. There are 16 residues in the CDR3. Between the trimmed V and J ends, which lost 3 bases and 2 bases, there was a span of 16 bases. This chain's CDR3 is CASSLLRAAEQETQYF. CDR3 nucleotides: TGTGCCAGCAGCTTGCTGCGGGCCGCCGAGCAAGAGACCCAGTACTTC.

J is TRBJ2-3 and V is TRBV6-5; D might be TRBD1 (6 bases). This CDR3 has 14 residues. From germline, CDR1 is MNHEY and CDR2 SVGAGI. V lost 8 bases and J lost 2, with 14 bases in between. CDR3 bases: TGTGCCAGCCTGTCCCGGACAGACACAGATACGCAGTATTTT. It yields the protein CASLSRTDTDTQYF.

The chain links TRBV2 to TRBJ1-3, with 7 bases fitting TRBD1. The CDR3 is 15 residues long. Germline-derived CDR1 and CDR2 are SNHLY and FYNNEI. V was pared by 6 bases and J by 0 bases, with 5 bases of the junction left unmatched. CDR3 amino acids: CASRRGDSSGNTIYF. The CDR3 DNA reads TGTGCCAGCAGGAGGGGGGACAGCTCTGGAAACACCATATATTTT.

The chain recombines TRBV18 with TRBJ1-4; D gene uncertain. Trimming pared 2 bases from V and 4 bases from J, leaving 5 bases between. The CDR3 extends over 13 amino acids. The V gene's germline CDR1 is KGHSH and CDR2 LQKENI. CDR3 in amino acids: CASSPGLNEKLFF. The CDR3 bases are TGTGCCAGCTCACCAGGGCTTAATGAAAAACTGTTTTTT.